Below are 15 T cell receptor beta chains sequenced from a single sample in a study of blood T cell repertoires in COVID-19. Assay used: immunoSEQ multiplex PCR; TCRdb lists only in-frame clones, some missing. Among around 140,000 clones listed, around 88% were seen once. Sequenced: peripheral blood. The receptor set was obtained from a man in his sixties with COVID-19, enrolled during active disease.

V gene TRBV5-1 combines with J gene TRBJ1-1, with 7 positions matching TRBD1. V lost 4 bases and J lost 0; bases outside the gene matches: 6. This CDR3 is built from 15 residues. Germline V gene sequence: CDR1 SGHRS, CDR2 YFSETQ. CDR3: CASSETQGLNTEAFF. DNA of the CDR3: TGCGCCAGCAGCGAAACACAGGGGCTGAACACTGAAGCTTTCTTT.

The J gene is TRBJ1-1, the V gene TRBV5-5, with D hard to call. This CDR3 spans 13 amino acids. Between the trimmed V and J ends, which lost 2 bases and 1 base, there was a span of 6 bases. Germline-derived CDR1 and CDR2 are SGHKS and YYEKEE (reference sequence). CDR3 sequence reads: CASSFRQNTEAFF. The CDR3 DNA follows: TGTGCCAGCAGCTTTCGACAGAACACTGAAGCTTTCTTT. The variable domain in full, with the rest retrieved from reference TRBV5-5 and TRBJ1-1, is DAGVTQSPTHLIKTRGQQVTLRCSPISGHKSVSWYQQVLGQGPQFIFQYYEKEERGRGNFPDRFSARQFPNYSSELNVNALLLGDSALYLCASSFRQNTEAFFGQGTRLTVV.

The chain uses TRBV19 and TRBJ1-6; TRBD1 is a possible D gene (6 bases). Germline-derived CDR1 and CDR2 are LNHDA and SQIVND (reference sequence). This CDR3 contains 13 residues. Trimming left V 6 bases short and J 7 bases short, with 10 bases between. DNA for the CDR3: TGTGCCAGTAGCCCTGGACAGAATTCACCCCTCCACTTT. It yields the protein CASSPGQNSPLHF.

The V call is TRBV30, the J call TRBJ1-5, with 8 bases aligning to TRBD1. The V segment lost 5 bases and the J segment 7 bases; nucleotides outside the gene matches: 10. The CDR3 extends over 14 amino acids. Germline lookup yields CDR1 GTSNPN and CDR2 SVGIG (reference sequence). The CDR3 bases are TGTGCCTGGGATAAAGACAGGGGAGGGCAGCCCCAGCATTTT. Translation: CAWDKDRGGQPQHF.

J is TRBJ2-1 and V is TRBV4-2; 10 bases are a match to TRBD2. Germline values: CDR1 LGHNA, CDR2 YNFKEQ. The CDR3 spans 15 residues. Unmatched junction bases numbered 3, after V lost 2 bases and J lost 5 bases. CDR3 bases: TGTGCCAGCAGCCAAACTAGCGGGGCCGACAATGAGCAGTTCTTC. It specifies CASSQTSGADNEQFF.

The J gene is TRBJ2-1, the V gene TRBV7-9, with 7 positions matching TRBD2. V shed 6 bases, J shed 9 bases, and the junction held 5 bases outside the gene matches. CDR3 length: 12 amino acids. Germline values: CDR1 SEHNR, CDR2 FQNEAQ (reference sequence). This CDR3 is CASSQTGGEQFF. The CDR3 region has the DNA TGTGCCAGCAGTCAAACGGGAGGTGAGCAGTTCTTC.

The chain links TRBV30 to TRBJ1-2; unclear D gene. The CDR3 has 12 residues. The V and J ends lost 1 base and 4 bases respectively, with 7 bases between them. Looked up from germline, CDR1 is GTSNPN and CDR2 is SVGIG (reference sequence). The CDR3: CAWSATSYGYTF. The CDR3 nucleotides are TGTGCCTGGAGTGCGACAAGCTATGGCTACACCTTC.

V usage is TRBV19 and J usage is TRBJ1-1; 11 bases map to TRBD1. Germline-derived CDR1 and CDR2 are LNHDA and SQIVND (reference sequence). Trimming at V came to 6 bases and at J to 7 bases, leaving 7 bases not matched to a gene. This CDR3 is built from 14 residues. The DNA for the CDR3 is TGTGCCAGTAGGGTGACTGGGACAGGGGGTGAAGCTTTCTTT. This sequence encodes CASRVTGTGGEAFF.

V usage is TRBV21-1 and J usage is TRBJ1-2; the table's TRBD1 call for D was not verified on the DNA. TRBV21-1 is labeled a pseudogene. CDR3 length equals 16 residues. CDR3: CASTQKDPGSLYGYTF. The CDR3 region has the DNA TGTGCCAGCACCCAAAAGGATCCAGGTTCCTTATATGGCTACACCTTC.

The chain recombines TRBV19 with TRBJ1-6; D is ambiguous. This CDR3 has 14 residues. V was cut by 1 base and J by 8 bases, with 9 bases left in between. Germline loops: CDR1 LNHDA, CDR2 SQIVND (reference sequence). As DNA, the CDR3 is TGTGCCAGTAGTATAGGCAGATTCGATTCACCCCTCCACTTT. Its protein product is CASSIGRFDSPLHF.

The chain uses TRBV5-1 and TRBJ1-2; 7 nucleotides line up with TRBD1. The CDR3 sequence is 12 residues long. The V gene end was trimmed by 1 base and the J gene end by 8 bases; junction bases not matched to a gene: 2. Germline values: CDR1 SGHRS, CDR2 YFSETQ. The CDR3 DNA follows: TGCGCCAGCAGCTTGCAGGGACAGGGCTACACCTTC. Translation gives CASSLQGQGYTF.

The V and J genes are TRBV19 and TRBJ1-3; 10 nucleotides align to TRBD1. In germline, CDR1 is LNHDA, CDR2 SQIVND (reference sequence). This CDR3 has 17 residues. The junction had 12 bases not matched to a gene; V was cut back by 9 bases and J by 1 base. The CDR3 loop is CASSKGWGQGSGNTIYF. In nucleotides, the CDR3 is TGTGCCAGCAGCAAGGGTTGGGGACAGGGGTCTGGAAACACCATATATTTT.

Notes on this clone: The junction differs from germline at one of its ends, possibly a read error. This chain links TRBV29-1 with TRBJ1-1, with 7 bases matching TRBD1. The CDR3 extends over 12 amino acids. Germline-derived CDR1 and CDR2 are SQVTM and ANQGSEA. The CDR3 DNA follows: TGCAGCGTGGAAGACACAGGGGCTGAAGCTTTCTTT. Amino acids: CSVEDTGAEAFF.

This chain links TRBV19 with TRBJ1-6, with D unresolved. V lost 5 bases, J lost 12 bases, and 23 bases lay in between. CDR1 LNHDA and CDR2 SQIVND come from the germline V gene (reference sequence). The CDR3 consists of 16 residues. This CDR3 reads CASSSRRKSGVLPLHF. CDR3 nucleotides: TGTGCCAGTAGTTCACGACGGAAAAGCGGGGTTTTACCCCTCCACTTT.

This CDR3 is CAISGTGGRTDTQYF. CDR3 nucleotides: TGTGCCATCAGTGGGACGGGGGGTCGCACAGATACGCAGTATTTT. The chain uses TRBV10-3 and TRBJ2-3; 7 nucleotides agree with TRBD2. Unmatched junction bases numbered 5, after V lost 4 bases and J lost 1 base. From germline, CDR1 is ENHRY and CDR2 SYGVKD. CDR3 length: 15 amino acids.